Following are 16 T cell receptor beta chains from one sample sequenced in a study of shared clonotypes between healthy human individuals. Naive CD8 populations comprised CD45RO-negative cells positively selected for CCR7, excluding terminally differentiated effector memory CD45RA+ cells. Sequencing was performed with immunoSEQ multiplex PCR; in TCRdb, only in-frame clones are kept and a portion is missing. The data show a few million clones, around 93% seen once. The sample comprised naive CD8+ T cells from PBMCs. These receptors all stem from a man aged 18 to 29 in good health. Some clones in this sample may be carry-over from other donors' samples.

This clone was seen only once. The genes are TRBV27 and TRBJ2-3; D possibly corresponds to TRBD1 (6 bases). This CDR3 is 13 amino acids long. Germline-derived CDR1 and CDR2 are MNHEY and SMNVEV (reference sequence). Trimming left V 2 bases short and J 9 bases short, with 12 bases between. The CDR3 DNA follows: TGTGCCAGCAGTTTAGAAACAGGGCTCACGCAGTATTTT. Encoded protein: CASSLETGLTQYF.

The chain uses TRBV4-3 and TRBJ1-2, with D possibly being TRBD1 (6 bases). Germline V lookup: CDR1 LGHNA, CDR2 YSLEER. With 0 bases removed from V and 2 bases from J, the gap between germline ends came to 13 bases. CDR3 length: 16 residues. CDR3 sequence reads: CASSQDRPGENYGYTF. As DNA, the CDR3 is TGCGCCAGCAGCCAAGATCGGCCAGGGGAGAACTATGGCTACACCTTC.

This clone was seen only once. The V gene is TRBV4-2, the J gene TRBJ1-1; 7 bases line up with TRBD1. The length of the CDR3 is 14 residues. V lost 0 bases, J lost 6 bases, and 4 bases stayed unmatched. Germline lookup yields CDR1 LGHNA and CDR2 YNFKEQ. CDR3 loop: CASSQEGGQPEAFF. In nucleotides, the CDR3 is TGTGCCAGCAGCCAAGAGGGGGGACAGCCTGAAGCTTTCTTT.

The genes are TRBV4-3 and TRBJ2-7; D is perhaps TRBD2 (6 bases). This CDR3 contains 15 residues. Germline V gene sequence: CDR1 LGHNA, CDR2 YSLEER. The V end lost 0 bases, the J end lost 3 bases, and 12 bases lay between the germline ends. In DNA form, the CDR3 reads TGCGCCAGCAGCCAAGATTTCGCGGGACTCTACGAGCAGTACTTC. Residues: CASSQDFAGLYEQYF.

The rearrangement joins TRBV6-5 to TRBJ2-6; D is ambiguous. Looked up from germline, CDR1 is MNHEY and CDR2 is SVGAGI. This CDR3 has 15 residues. Trimming stripped 4 bases from V and 1 base from J, with 8 bases between. The CDR3 DNA reads as TGTGCCAGCAGTTGGGTGCCTTCTGGGGCCAACGTCCTGACTTTC. Translated: CASSWVPSGANVLTF.

The chain recombines TRBV6-5 with TRBJ2-5; D call uncertain. V was shortened by 0 bases and J by 1 base, with 6 bases between the two germline ends. The germline gives CDR1 MNHEY, CDR2 SVGAGI. The CDR3 extends over 14 amino acids. In DNA, the CDR3 is TGTGCCAGCAGTTACTCGACAACCCAAGAGACCCAGTACTTC. As protein: CASSYSTTQETQYF.

The chain links TRBV9 to TRBJ2-5; perhaps TRBD1 as D (6 bases). Germline assignment: CDR1 SGDLS and CDR2 YYNGEE. This CDR3 spans 15 amino acids. V lost 4 bases and J lost 3, with 16 bases in between. The CDR3, as DNA: TGTGCCAGCAGCCCGGGCGGACAGTTGAAAGAGACCCAGTACTTC. This gives the protein CASSPGGQLKETQYF.

V gene TRBV11-2 combines with J gene TRBJ2-6; the D is unclear. V was pared by 5 bases and J by 3 bases, with 5 bases between. Germline V CDR1 and CDR2: SGHAT, FQNNGV. The CDR3 is 13 residues long. The CDR3 region has the DNA TGTGCCAGCAGCCATTTTGGGGCCAACGTCCTGACTTTC. Encoded protein: CASSHFGANVLTF.

The CDR3 region is CASSLGWGFNQPQHF. CDR3 nucleotide sequence: TGTGCCAGCAGCTTGGGCTGGGGATTCAATCAGCCCCAGCATTTT. This chain connects TRBV5-6 to TRBJ1-5; no clear D gene. Germline V lookup: CDR1 SGHDT, CDR2 YYEEEE. Trimming took 0 bases from V and 3 from J, leaving 10 bases between them. CDR3 length: 15 amino acids.

The gene calls are TRBV7-9 and TRBJ2-7; possible D gene TRBD2, 5 bases. The V gene's germline CDR1 is SEHNR and CDR2 FQNEAQ (reference sequence). This CDR3 comprises 12 residues. V lost 5 bases, J lost 5 bases, and 10 bases lay in between. CDR3 sequence (DNA): TGTGCCAGCAGCAAAAAGGAGGACGAGCAGTACTTC. It encodes CASSKKEDEQYF.

The chain uses TRBV5-4 and TRBJ2-5, with 11 nucleotides matching TRBD2. The J call may be wrong; the DNA end is better matched by TRBJ2-7. Per the germline V gene, CDR1 is SGHNT and CDR2 is YYREEE (reference sequence). The CDR3 runs 15 residues. The CDR3 sequence is CASSQGLAGTYEQYF. CDR3 DNA: TGTGCCAGCAGCCAAGGACTAGCGGGTACCTACGAGCAGTACTTC.

This sequence joins TRBV9 and TRBJ2-7, with D perhaps matching TRBD2 (6 bases). The ends were cut back, 3 bases at V and 2 bases at J, with 15 bases in the middle. Per germline, CDR1 SGDLS and CDR2 YYNGEE. This CDR3 has 15 amino acids. CDR3 sequence (DNA): TGTGCCAGCAGCGCGGCAATGGGGGGACCCTACGAGCAGTACTTC. Translated: CASSAAMGGPYEQYF.

This chain uses TRBV5-1 with TRBJ1-1; D is ambiguous. Between the trimmed V and J ends, which lost 0 bases and 1 base, there was a span of 16 bases. There are 17 residues in the CDR3. The germline V gene encodes CDR1 SGHRS and CDR2 YFSETQ. CDR3 sequence (DNA): TGCGCCAGCAGCTTGGGGCTAGGACTCTCACGGAACACTGAAGCTTTCTTT. It translates to CASSLGLGLSRNTEAFF.

The rearrangement joins TRBV28 to TRBJ2-6; tentatively, D is TRBD2 (6 bases). V gave up 4 bases and J gave up 10 bases, with 14 bases separating them. Germline lookup yields CDR1 MDHEN and CDR2 SYDVKM. The CDR3 covers 14 residues. The CDR3 DNA reads as TGTGCCAGCAGTTCCCCGGGGGAAGCTAACGTCCTGACTTTC. This codes for CASSSPGEANVLTF. The complete variable domain, with remaining parts taken from reference TRBV28 and TRBJ2-6, reads DVKVTQSSRYLVKRTGEKVFLECVQDMDHENMFWYRQDPGLGLRLIYFSYDVKMKEKGDIPEGYSVSREKKERFSLILESASTNQTSMYLCASSSPGEANVLTFGAGSRLTVL.

This clone was seen a single time. The chain recombines TRBV28 with TRBJ2-1, with a possible D match to TRBD2 (5 bases). This CDR3 region has 15 residues. CDR1 is MDHEN and CDR2 is SYDVKM in the germline V gene. Trimming shortened V by 4 bases and J by 8 bases, and 18 bases separated the two germline ends. The CDR3 here is CASSSTRGSGYEQFF. The CDR3 DNA sequence: TGTGCCAGCAGTTCCACCCGGGGTAGTGGGTATGAGCAGTTCTTC.

This rearrangement joins TRBV6-5 to TRBJ2-7; D assignment may be TRBD1 or TRBD2 (5 bases each). Trimming stripped 2 bases from V and 2 bases from J, with 16 bases between. Germline loops: CDR1 MNHEY, CDR2 SVGAGI. This CDR3 contains 16 residues. DNA of the CDR3: TGTGCCAGCAGTTACGGAGCAGGGACCAAGACCTACGAGCAGTACTTC. It translates to CASSYGAGTKTYEQYF.